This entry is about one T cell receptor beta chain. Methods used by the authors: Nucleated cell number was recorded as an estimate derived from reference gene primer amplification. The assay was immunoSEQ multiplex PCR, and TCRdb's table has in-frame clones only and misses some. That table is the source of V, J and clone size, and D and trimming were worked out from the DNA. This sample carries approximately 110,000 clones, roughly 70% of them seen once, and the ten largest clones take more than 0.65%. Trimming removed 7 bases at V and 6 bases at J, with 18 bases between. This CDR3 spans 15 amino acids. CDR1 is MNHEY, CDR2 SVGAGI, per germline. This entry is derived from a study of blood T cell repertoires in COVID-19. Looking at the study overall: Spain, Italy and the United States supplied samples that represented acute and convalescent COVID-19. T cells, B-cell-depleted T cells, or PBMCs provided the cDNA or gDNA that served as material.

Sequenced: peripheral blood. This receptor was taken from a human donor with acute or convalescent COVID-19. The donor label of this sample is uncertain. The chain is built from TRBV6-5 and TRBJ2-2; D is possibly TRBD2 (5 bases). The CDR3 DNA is TGTGCCAGCACCGAAGGTGGACTTCACCCCGGGGAGCTGTTTTTT. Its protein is CASTEGGLHPGELFF.